The source of this TCR beta chain is a study of shared clonotypes between healthy human individuals. Whole-study results and caveats: It was the non-shared clonotypes that had lower generation probabilities than clonotypes shared by all four donors. The sharing of around 5% of naive CD4 clonotypes was seen across a handful of donors.

Here immunoSEQ multiplex PCR was the method, and the copy in TCRdb shows in-frame clones only, minus some. The table shows about 980,000 clones, with more than 75% occurring only once. V lost 4 bases, J lost 6 bases, and 2 bases stayed unmatched. Per germline, CDR1 SGHAT and CDR2 FQNNGV. This CDR3 is 14 amino acids long. As regards this clone: Its cognate antigen is unknown. A much larger clonotype is one base distant, so this may be a read error.

Source material: memory CD4+ T cells sorted from blood. Subset defined: CD45RA-negative fraction. The chain has TRBV11-2 and TRBJ2-1; 11 bases match TRBD1. The clonotype comes from a man aged 18 to 30 in good health. The CDR3 DNA reads TGTGCCAGCAGCTCCGGGACAGGGGGCAATGAGCAGTTCTTC. Protein: CASSSGTGGNEQFF.